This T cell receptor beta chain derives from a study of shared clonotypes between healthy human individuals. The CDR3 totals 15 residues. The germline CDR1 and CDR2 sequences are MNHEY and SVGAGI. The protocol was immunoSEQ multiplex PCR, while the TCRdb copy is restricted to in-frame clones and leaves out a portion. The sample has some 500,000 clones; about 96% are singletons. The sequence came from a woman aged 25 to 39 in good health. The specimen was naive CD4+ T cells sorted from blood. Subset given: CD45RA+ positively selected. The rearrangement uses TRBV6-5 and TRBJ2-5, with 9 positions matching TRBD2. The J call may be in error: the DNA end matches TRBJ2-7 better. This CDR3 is CASSYSSGRLYEQYF. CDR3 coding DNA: TGTGCCAGCAGTTACTCCAGCGGGAGGCTCTACGAGCAGTACTTC.